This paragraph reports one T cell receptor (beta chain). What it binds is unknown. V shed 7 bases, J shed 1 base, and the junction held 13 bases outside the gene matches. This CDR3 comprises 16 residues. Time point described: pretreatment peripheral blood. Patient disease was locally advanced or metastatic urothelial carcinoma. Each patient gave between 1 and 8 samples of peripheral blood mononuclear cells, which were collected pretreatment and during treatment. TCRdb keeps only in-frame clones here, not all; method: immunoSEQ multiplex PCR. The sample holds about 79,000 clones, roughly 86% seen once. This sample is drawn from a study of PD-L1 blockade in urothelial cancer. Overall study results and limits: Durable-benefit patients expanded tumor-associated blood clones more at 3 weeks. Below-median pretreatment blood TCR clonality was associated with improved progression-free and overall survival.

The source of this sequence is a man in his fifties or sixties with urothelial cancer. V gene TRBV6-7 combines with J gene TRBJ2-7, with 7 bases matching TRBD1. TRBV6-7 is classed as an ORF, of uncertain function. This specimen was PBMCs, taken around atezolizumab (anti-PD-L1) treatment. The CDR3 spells CASTSSGTARSYEQYF. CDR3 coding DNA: TGTGCCAGCACCTCCTCCGGGACAGCCAGATCCTACGAGCAGTACTTC.